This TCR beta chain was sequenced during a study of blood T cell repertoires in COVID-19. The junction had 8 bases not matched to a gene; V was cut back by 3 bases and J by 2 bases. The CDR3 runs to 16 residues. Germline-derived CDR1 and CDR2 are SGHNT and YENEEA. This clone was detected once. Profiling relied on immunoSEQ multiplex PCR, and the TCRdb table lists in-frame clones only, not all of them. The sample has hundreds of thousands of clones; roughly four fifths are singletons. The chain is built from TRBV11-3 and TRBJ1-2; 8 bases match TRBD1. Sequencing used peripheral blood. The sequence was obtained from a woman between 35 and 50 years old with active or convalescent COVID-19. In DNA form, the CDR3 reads TGTGCCAGCAGCTTGGGGCAGGGGGCACGGAACTATGGCTACACCTTC. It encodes CASSLGQGARNYGYTF.